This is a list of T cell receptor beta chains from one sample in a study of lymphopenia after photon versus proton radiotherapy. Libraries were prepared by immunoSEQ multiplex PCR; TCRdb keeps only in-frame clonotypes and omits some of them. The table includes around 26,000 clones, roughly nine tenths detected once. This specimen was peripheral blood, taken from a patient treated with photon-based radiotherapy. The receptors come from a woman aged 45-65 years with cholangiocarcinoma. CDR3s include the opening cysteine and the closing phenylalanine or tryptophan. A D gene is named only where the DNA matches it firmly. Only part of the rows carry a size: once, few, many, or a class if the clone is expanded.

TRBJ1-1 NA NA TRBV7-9 TGTGCCAGCAGCACCGCAGGGGAGGGGGGATTAGCTTTCTTT CASSTAGEGGLAFF
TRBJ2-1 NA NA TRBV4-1 TGCGCCAGCAGCCAAGATTGGAGAGGGGAACGTGAGCAGTTCTTC CASSQDWRGEREQFF
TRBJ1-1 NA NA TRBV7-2 TGTGCCAGCACGCCCAGTCTTTCTCCCGGGAACACTGAAGCTTTCTTT CASTPSLSPGNTEAFF
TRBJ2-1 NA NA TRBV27 TGTGCCAGCAGCGAATACAATGAGCAGTTCTTC CASSEYNEQFF
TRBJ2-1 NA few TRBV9 TGTGCCAGCAGCGCAGACACCGACAATGAGCAGTTCTTC CASSADTDNEQFF
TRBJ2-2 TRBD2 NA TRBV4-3 TGCGCCAGCAGCCAAGATGGGGGGGTCGGGGAGCTGTTTTTT CASSQDGGVGELFF
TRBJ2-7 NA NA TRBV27 TGTGCCAGCAGCGAGACAGGTTACGAGCAGTACTTC CASSETGYEQYF
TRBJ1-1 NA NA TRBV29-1 TGCAGCGGGGACGTGTCGAACACTGAAGCTTTCTTT CSGDVSNTEAFF
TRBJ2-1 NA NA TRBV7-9 TGTGCCAGCAGCTTTTCTGTAGGCGAGCAGTTCTTC CASSFSVGEQFF
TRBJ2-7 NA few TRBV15 TGTGCCACCAGCTCGGGAGTTAAGGGTACCTACGAGCAGTACTTC CATSSGVKGTYEQYF
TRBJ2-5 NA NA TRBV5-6 TGTGCCAGCAGCTTGCGGGGCCAAGAGACCCAGTACTTC CASSLRGQETQYF
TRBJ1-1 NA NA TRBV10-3 TGTGCCGCCAAATCCGAACTGAACACTGAAGCTTTCTTT CAAKSELNTEAFF
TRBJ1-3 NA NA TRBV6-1 TGTGCCAGCAGTGAAGGCCAGGGGCTCGGTGGAAACACCATATATTTT CASSEGQGLGGNTIYF
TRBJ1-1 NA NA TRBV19 TGTGCCAGTAGTATAAACCGACGGGCTTTCTTT CASSINRRAFF
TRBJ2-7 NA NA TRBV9 TGTGCCAGCAGCGTAGCAGGGGACATATCCTACGAGCAGTACTTC CASSVAGDISYEQYF
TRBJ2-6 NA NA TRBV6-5 TGTGCCAGCAGACGGGACTCTGGGGCCAACGTCCTGACTTTC CASRRDSGANVLTF
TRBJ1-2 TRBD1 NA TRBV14 TGTGCCAGCAGCCTTAGGACAGGGTGGAACTATGGCTACACCTTC CASSLRTGWNYGYTF
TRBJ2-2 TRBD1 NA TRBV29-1 TGCAGCGTTGGACAGGGGAATACCGGGGAGCTGTTTTTT CSVGQGNTGELFF
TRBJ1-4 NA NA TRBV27 TGTGCCAGCAGCCGCTGGGGAGGGGGGAATGAAAAACTGTTTTTT CASSRWGGGNEKLFF
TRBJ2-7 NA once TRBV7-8 TGTGCCAGCAGCTTCGGTAGGTTCTCCTACGAGCAGTACTTC CASSFGRFSYEQYF
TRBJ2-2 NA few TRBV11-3 TGTGCCAGCAGTCTCAGGGATCCCGGGGAGCTGTTTTTT CASSLRDPGELFF
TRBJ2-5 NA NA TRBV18 TGTGCCAGCTCATCAGGAGTAGGAGAGACCCAGTACTTC CASSSGVGETQYF
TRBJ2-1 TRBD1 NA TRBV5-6 TGTGCCAGCAGCAGGAGACAGGGCTCCTACAATGAGCAGTTCTTC CASSRRQGSYNEQFF
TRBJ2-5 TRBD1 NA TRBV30 TGTGCCTGGAGTCCCGGGACAGGGATTGAGGAGACCCAGTACTTC CAWSPGTGIEETQYF
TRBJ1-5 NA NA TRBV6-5 TGTGCCAGCAGTTTGCACGGGTCAAGCAATCAGCCCCAGCATTTT CASSLHGSSNQPQHF
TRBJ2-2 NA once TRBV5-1 TGCGCCAGCAGCTTCGAGAGGAACACCGGGGAGCTGTTTTTT CASSFERNTGELFF
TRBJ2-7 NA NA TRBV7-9 TGTGCCAGCAGCTTTACTGGGGCAGGGCATGGGTACGAGCAGTACTTC CASSFTGAGHGYEQYF
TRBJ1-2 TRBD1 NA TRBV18 TGTGCCAGCTCACCCGCCGGGACAGGGGGTTCTGGCTACACCTTC CASSPAGTGGSGYTF
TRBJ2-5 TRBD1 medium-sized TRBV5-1 TGCGCCAGCAGCCCGACAGGGTTTTTTAGCCAAGAGACCCAGTACTTC CASSPTGFFSQETQYF
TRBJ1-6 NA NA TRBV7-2 TGTGCCAGCAGCCAACAGGGATTAAGGGCTTCTCGGGATTCACCCCTCCACTTT CASSQQGLRASRDSPLHF
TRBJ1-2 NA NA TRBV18 TGTGCCAGCTCACCATATCGGGGGAGGGGTAGGTATGGCTACACCTTC CASSPYRGRGRYGYTF
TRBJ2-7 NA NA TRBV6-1 TGTGCCAGCAGTGTAAGATCCTTAGGGGGAGGGAGCTACGAGCAGTACTTC CASSVRSLGGGSYEQYF
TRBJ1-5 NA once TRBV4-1 TGCGCCAGCAGCCAAGATGTCACATTTAGCAATCAGCCCCAGCATTTT CASSQDVTFSNQPQHF
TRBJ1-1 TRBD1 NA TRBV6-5 TGTGCCAGCAACACAGGGGGCTTCACTGAAGCTTTCTTT CASNTGGFTEAFF
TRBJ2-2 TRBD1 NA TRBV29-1 TGCAGCGTTGTACAGGGGGCCCTGAACACCGGGGAGCTGTTTTTT CSVVQGALNTGELFF